The TCR beta chain described here comes from a study of blood T cell repertoires in COVID-19. Study overall: Researchers got acute and convalescent COVID-19 samples from the United States, Italy and Spain. Nucleic acid was either cDNA or gDNA, and it came from T cells, B-cell-depleted T cells, or PBMCs.

From germline, CDR1 is LGHNA and CDR2 YSLEER. CDR3 length: 15 residues. The ends lost 4 bases at V and 3 bases at J; junction bases unmatched: 3. The authors' processing: Amplification with reference gene primers provided the estimates of nucleated cell counts. Clones were read by immunoSEQ multiplex PCR, and TCRdb kept only the in-frame ones, dropping some. That table is the source of V, J and clone size, and D and trimming were worked out from the DNA. The sample has roughly 130,000 clones, around 90% seen once. The TCR comes from a man in his sixties with active or convalescent COVID-19. The chain is built from TRBV4-3 and TRBJ2-7, with 13 bases aligning to TRBD2. The material sequenced was peripheral blood. CDR3 bases: TGCGCCAGCAGCCCCGGACTAGCGGGAGTCTACGAGCAGTACTTC. It translates to CASSPGLAGVYEQYF.